The sequence of this TCR beta chain was determined in a study of cytomegalovirus exposure and HLA in healthy donors. Sequencing was performed with immunoSEQ multiplex PCR; in TCRdb, only in-frame clones are kept and a portion is missing. The profile shows 300,000 to 450,000 clones, roughly 85% of them singletons. The germline V gene encodes CDR1 SGHTA and CDR2 FQGTGA. V was pared by 0 bases and J by 4 bases, with 11 bases of the junction left unmatched. CDR3 length: 18 residues. Sequencing input: PBMCs. This chain links TRBV7-3 with TRBJ2-1; 8 nucleotides line up with TRBD2. The TCR comes from a woman in her late teens or twenties in good health and CMV-seronegative. CDR3 sequence reads: CASSLTGVAGNFYNEQFF. The CDR3 DNA follows: TGTGCCAGCAGCTTAACGGGTGTAGCGGGAAACTTTTACAATGAGCAGTTCTTC.